This T cell receptor (beta chain) was observed in a study of cytomegalovirus exposure and HLA in healthy donors. For the study at large: Counted in an early data release were approximately 80 million unique TCRs from HLA-typed donors. Study-level findings and limits: TCR beta chains numbering under 200 were designated cytomegalovirus-associated. There were some public TCRs occurring in many donors, but most TCR sequences were rare.

Researchers ran the PCR with 60 Vbeta and 13 Jbeta primers. Source study methods: Counted up in a later analysis, unique TCR beta chains came to 65 million to 100 million, with some 11 million shared. The table came from immunoSEQ multiplex PCR; TCRdb's copy has only in-frame clones and leaves some out. From that table come the V and J calls and clone size; the DNA was used to work out D and trimming. Of about 140,000 clones listed, 79% are singletons. The CDR3 is made up of 13 amino acids. V was trimmed by 4 bases and J by 7 bases, leaving 13 bases between them. CDR1 SNHLY and CDR2 FYNNEI come from the germline V gene. Comment on this clone: Its antigen remains unidentified.

The chain links TRBV2 to TRBJ1-2; a possible D gene is TRBD1 (6 bases). Sequencing used PBMCs. The TCR sequence derives from a man between 18 and 29 years old in good health and CMV-seronegative. The CDR3 region has the DNA TGTGCCAGCAGTGGATACAGGGCCCGTGGCTACACCTTC. It yields the protein CASSGYRARGYTF.